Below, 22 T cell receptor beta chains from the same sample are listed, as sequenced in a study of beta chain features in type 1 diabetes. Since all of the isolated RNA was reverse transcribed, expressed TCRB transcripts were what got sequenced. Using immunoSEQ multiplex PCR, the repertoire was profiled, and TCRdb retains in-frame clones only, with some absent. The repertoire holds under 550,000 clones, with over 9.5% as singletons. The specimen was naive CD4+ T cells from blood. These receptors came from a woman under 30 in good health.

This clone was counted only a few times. CDR3 protein: CASSQEGYSNQPQHF. In nucleotides, the CDR3 is TGCGCCAGCAGCCAAGAGGGGTATAGCAATCAGCCCCAGCATTTT. The rearrangement uses TRBV4-1 and TRBJ1-5; no firm D call. Between the trimmed V and J ends, which lost 0 bases and 0 bases, there was a span of 6 bases. CDR3 length equals 15 residues. The germline gives CDR1 MGHRA, CDR2 YSYEKL.

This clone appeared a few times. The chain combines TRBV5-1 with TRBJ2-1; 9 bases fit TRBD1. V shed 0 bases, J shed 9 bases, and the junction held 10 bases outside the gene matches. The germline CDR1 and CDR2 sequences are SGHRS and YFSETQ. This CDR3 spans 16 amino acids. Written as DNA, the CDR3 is TGCGCCAGCAGCTTGGAGTCGCCGGGACAGGGCACTGAGCAGTTCTTC. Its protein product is CASSLESPGQGTEQFF.

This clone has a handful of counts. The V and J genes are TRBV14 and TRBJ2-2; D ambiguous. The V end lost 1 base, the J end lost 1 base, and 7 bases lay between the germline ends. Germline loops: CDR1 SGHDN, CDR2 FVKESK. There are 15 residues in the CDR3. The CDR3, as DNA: TGTGCCAGCAGCCAAGGGGTGAGGAACACCGGGGAGCTGTTTTTT. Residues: CASSQGVRNTGELFF.

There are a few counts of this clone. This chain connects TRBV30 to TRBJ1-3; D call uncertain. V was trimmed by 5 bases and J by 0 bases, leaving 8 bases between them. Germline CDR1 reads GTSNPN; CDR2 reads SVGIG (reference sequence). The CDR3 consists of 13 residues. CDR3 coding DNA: TGTGCCTGGGGACTACACTCTGGAAACACCATATATTTT. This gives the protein CAWGLHSGNTIYF.

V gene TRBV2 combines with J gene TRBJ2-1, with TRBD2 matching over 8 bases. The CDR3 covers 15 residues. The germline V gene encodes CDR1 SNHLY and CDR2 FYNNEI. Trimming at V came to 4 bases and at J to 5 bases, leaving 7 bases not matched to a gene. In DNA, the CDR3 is TGTGCCAGCAGTGGGACTAGCCGCAACAACAATGAGCAGTTCTTC. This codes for CASSGTSRNNNEQFF.

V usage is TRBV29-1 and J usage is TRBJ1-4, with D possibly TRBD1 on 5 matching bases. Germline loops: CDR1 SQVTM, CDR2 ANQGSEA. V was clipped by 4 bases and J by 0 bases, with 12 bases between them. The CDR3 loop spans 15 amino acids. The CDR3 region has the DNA TGCAGCGTTGGGCGACAGCTTACAACTAATGAAAAACTGTTTTTT. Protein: CSVGRQLTTNEKLFF.

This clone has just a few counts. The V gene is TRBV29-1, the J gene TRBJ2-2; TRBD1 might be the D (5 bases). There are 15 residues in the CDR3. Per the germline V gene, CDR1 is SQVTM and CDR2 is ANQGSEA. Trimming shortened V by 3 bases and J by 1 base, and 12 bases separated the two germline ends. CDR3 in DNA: TGCAGCGTTGATGCAGGGCTGGTGAACACCGGGGAGCTGTTTTTT. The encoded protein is CSVDAGLVNTGELFF.

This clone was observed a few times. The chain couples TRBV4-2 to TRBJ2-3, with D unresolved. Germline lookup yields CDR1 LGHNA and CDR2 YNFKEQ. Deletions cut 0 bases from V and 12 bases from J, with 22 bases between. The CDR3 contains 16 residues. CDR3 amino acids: CASSQDFGEAVRLQYF. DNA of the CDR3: TGTGCCAGCAGCCAAGATTTCGGAGAGGCCGTCAGGCTTCAGTATTTT.

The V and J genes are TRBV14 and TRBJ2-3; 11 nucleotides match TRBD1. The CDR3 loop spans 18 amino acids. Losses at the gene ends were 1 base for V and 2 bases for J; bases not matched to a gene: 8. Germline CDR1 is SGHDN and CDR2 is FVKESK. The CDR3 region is CASSQGWDRGFHTDTQYF. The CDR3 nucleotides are TGTGCCAGCAGCCAAGGATGGGACAGGGGGTTTCACACAGATACGCAGTATTTT.

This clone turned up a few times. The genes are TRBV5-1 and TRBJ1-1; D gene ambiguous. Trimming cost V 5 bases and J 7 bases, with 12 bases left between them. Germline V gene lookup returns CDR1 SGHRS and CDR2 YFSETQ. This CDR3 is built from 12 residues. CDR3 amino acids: CASSLKGGEAFF. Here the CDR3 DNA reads TGCGCCAGCAGTCTCAAAGGTGGTGAAGCTTTCTTT.

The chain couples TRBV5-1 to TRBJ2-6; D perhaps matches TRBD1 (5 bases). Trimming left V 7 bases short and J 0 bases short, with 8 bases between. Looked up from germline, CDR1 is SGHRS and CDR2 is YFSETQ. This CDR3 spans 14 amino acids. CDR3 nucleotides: TGCGCCAGCCGAGACAGCTCTGGGGCCAACGTCCTGACTTTC. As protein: CASRDSSGANVLTF. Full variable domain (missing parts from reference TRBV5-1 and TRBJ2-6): KAGVTQTPRYLIKTRGQQVTLSCSPISGHRSVSWYQQTPGQGLQFLFEYFSETQRNKGNFPGRFSGRQFSNSRSEMNVSTLELGDSALYLCASRDSSGANVLTFGAGSRLTVL.

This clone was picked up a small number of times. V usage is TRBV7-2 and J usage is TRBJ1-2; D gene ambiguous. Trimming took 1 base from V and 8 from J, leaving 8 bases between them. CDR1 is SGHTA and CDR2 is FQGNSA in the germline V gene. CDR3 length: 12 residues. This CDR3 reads CASSLDWVGYTF. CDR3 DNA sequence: TGTGCCAGCAGCTTAGACTGGGTAGGCTACACCTTC.

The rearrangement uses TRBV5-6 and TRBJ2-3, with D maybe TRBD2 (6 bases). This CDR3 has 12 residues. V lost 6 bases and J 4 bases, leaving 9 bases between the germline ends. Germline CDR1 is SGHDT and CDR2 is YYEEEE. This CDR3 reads CASTGGADTQYF. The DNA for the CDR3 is TGTGCCAGCACCGGGGGAGCAGATACGCAGTATTTT. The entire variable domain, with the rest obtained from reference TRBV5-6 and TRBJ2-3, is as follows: DAGVTQSPTHLIKTRGQQVTLRCSPKSGHDTVSWYQQALGQGPQFIFQYYEEEERQRGNFPDRFSGHQFPNYSSELNVNALLLGDSALYLCASTGGADTQYFGPGTRLTVL.

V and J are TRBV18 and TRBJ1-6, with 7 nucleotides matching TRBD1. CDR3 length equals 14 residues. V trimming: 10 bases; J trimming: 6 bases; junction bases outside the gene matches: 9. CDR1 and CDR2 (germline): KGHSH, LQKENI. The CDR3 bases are TGTGCCACCTCCGAGACAGGGACTAATTCACCCCTCCACTTT. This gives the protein CATSETGTNSPLHF.

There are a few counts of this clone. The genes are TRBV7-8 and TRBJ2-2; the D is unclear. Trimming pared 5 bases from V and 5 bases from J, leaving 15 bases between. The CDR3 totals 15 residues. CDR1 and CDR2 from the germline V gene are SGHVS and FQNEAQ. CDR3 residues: CASSPDRTLTGELFF. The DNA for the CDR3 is TGTGCCAGCAGCCCCGACCGGACCCTGACCGGGGAGCTGTTTTTT.

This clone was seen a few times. The CDR3 DNA sequence: TGTGCCAGCAGCTTGGTGGAAAGCACAGATACGCAGTATTTT. This codes for CASSLVESTDTQYF. The chain joins TRBV5-6 to TRBJ2-3, with D unclear. Trimming pared 0 bases from V and 0 bases from J, leaving 5 bases between. CDR3 length: 14 amino acids. Looked up from germline, CDR1 is SGHDT and CDR2 is YYEEEE.

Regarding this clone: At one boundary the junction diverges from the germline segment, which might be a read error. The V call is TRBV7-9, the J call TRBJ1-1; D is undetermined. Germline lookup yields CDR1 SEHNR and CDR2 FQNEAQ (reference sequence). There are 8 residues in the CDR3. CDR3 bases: TGTGCCCCTTCGGGAGCCGCGTTT. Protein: CAPSGAAF.

CDR3 DNA: TGTGCCATCAGGCGGACTAGCGGGGACCAAGAGACCCAGTACTTC. Translation gives CAIRRTSGDQETQYF. This chain uses TRBV10-3 with TRBJ2-5; TRBD2 agrees at 12 bases. This CDR3 is 15 amino acids long. Unmatched junction bases numbered 2, after V lost 6 bases and J lost 0 bases. Germline CDR1 reads ENHRY; CDR2 reads SYGVKD.

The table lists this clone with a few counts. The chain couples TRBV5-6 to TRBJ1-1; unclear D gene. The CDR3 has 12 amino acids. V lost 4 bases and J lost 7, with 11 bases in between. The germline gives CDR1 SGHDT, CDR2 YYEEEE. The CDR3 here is CASSLNENEAFF. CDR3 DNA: TGTGCCAGCAGCCTCAATGAAAATGAAGCTTTCTTT.

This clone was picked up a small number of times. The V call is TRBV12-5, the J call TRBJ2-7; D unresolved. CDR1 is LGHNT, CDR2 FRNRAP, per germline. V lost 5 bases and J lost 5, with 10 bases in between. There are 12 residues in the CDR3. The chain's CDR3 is CASGPRRDEQYF. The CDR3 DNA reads TGTGCTAGTGGTCCTCGTAGGGACGAGCAGTACTTC.

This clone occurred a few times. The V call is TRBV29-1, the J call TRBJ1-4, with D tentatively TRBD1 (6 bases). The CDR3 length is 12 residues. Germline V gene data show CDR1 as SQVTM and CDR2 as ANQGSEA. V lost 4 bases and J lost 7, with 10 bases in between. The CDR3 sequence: CSVGTVSEKLFF. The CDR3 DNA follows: TGCAGCGTTGGGACAGTTAGTGAAAAACTGTTTTTT.

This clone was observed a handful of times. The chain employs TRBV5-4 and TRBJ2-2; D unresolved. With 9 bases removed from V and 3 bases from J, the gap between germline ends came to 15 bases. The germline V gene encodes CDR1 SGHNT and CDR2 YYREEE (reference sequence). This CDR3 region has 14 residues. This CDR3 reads CANSRGSDTGELFF. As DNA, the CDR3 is TGTGCCAACTCTCGTGGATCCGACACCGGGGAGCTGTTTTTT.